This entry concerns a single T cell receptor (beta chain). Its antigen is as yet unknown. The PCR employed 60 Vbeta primers together with 13 Jbeta primers. Per the original data handling: Later analysis identified 80 million to 90 million unique TCR beta chains, roughly 11 million shared. Clones were read by immunoSEQ multiplex PCR, and TCRdb kept only the in-frame ones, dropping some. D and trimming were read from the DNA, whereas the V and J calls and clone size are those reported in that table. The data show about 83,000 clones, 70% to 75% seen once. The CDR3 is 13 amino acids. Between the trimmed V and J ends, which lost 10 bases and 0 bases, there was a span of 11 bases. The germline gives CDR1 SNHLY, CDR2 FYNNEI. This sample stems from a study of cytomegalovirus exposure and HLA in healthy donors. General study results and limits: An assumption of roughly uniform sequencing depth across donors underlay the presence/absence analyses. It was likely that a cluster of highly shared sequence variants was a sequencing artifact. Despite most TCR sequences being rare, some public TCRs occurred in many donors.

The chain couples TRBV2 to TRBJ2-3; a weak D match, TRBD1 (6 bases). Material for sequencing was PBMCs. The clonotype originates from a man between 60 and 75 years old in good health and CMV-seronegative. CDR3 in amino acids: CAITGLSTDTQYF. The CDR3 nucleotides read TGTGCCATAACAGGGTTGAGCACAGATACGCAGTATTTT.